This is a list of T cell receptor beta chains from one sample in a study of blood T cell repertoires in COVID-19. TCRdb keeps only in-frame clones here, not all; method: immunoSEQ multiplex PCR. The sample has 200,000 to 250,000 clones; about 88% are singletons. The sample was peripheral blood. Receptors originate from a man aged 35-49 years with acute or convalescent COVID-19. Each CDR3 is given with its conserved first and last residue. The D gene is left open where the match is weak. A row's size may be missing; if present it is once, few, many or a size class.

cdr3_nt: TGTGCCAGCAGCGTAGGCCAGGGCATACCCACTGAAGCTTTCTTT
cdr3_aa: CASSVGQGIPTEAFF
j_call: TRBJ1-1
clone_size: NA
v_call: TRBV9
d_call: NA

cdr3_nt: TGTGCCAGCAGCGGACAATCCTATGGCTACACCTTC
cdr3_aa: CASSGQSYGYTF
j_call: TRBJ1-2
clone_size: NA
v_call: TRBV6-5
d_call: NA

cdr3_nt: TGTGCCAGCAGAAAGCAGGGATTTTTTGAAGCTTTCTTT
cdr3_aa: CASRKQGFFEAFF
j_call: TRBJ1-1
clone_size: NA
v_call: TRBV6-5
d_call: NA

cdr3_nt: TGTGCCACCCGGCGGATGGATGGGTCCTACGAGCAGTACTTC
cdr3_aa: CATRRMDGSYEQYF
j_call: TRBJ2-7
clone_size: NA
v_call: TRBV6-5
d_call: NA

cdr3_nt: TGTGCCAGCAGCCAGGGGGGACAGGGGTACACTGAAGCTTTCTTT
cdr3_aa: CASSQGGQGYTEAFF
j_call: TRBJ1-1
clone_size: NA
v_call: TRBV3-1/TRBV3-2
d_call: TRBD1

cdr3_nt: TGTGCCAGCAGCCTACTAGCGGGGAATGAGCAGTTCTTC
cdr3_aa: CASSLLAGNEQFF
j_call: TRBJ2-1
clone_size: NA
v_call: TRBV7-9
d_call: TRBD2

cdr3_nt: TGTGCCAGCAGTTACTACGGCTCCTATAATTCACCCCTCCACTTT
cdr3_aa: CASSYYGSYNSPLHF
j_call: TRBJ1-6
clone_size: once
v_call: TRBV6-5
d_call: NA

cdr3_nt: TGTGCCAGCACCCCCGGACAGGGCAATCAGCCCCAGCATTTT
cdr3_aa: CASTPGQGNQPQHF
j_call: TRBJ1-5
clone_size: NA
v_call: TRBV7-9
d_call: TRBD1

cdr3_nt: TGTGCCAGCAGCTCCAGAGGTAGCGGGGGTGCCGGGGAGCTGTTTTTT
cdr3_aa: CASSSRGSGGAGELFF
j_call: TRBJ2-2
clone_size: NA
v_call: TRBV7-2
d_call: TRBD2

cdr3_nt: TGTGCCACCAGTGGGACAGGGAGGGCAGATACGCAGTATTTT
cdr3_aa: CATSGTGRADTQYF
j_call: TRBJ2-3
clone_size: once
v_call: TRBV24-1
d_call: NA

cdr3_nt: TGTGCCAGCAATGGATGGGGGGGCGGTGAGACCCAGTACTTC
cdr3_aa: CASNGWGGGETQYF
j_call: TRBJ2-5
clone_size: NA
v_call: TRBV25-1
d_call: NA

cdr3_nt: TGCGCCAGCATGAAGTTACAGGGCGACTATGGCTACACCTTC
cdr3_aa: CASMKLQGDYGYTF
j_call: TRBJ1-2
clone_size: NA
v_call: TRBV10-2
d_call: NA

cdr3_nt: TGTGCCAGCAGCGTAGGGAGCGGGGGGGAGGCGTTCTTC
cdr3_aa: CASSVGSGGEAFF
j_call: TRBJ2-1
clone_size: NA
v_call: TRBV9
d_call: TRBD2

cdr3_nt: TGTGCCAGCAGCGGACGAGGGGGCTACACCTTC
cdr3_aa: CASSGRGGYTF
j_call: TRBJ1-2
clone_size: NA
v_call: TRBV2
d_call: NA

cdr3_nt: TGTGCCAGCCGGGGACCGGGGGGAGAAAAACTGTTTTTT
cdr3_aa: CASRGPGGEKLFF
j_call: TRBJ1-4
clone_size: NA
v_call: TRBV6-5
d_call: NA

cdr3_nt: TGTGCCAGCACTGGCGGGGGGCTGGGAGATACGCAGTATTTT
cdr3_aa: CASTGGGLGDTQYF
j_call: TRBJ2-3
clone_size: NA
v_call: TRBV6-5
d_call: TRBD2

cdr3_nt: TGTGCCAGCAGTTTATCCCGGACAGGTATAGAGCAGTACTTC
cdr3_aa: CASSLSRTGIEQYF
j_call: TRBJ2-7
clone_size: NA
v_call: TRBV27
d_call: TRBD1

cdr3_nt: TGCGCCAGCAGCCACGAACGACAGGGGGGGGAGCAGTACTTC
cdr3_aa: CASSHERQGGEQYF
j_call: TRBJ2-7
clone_size: NA
v_call: TRBV4-1
d_call: TRBD1

cdr3_nt: TGTGCCAGCAGTTACTCCCGAGGGAGGTCCGAGCAGTACTTC
cdr3_aa: CASSYSRGRSEQYF
j_call: TRBJ2-7
clone_size: few
v_call: TRBV6-6
d_call: NA

cdr3_nt: TGTGCCATCAGTGAGTCAGAACGGGGCTCTGGAAACACCATATATTTT
cdr3_aa: CAISESERGSGNTIYF
j_call: TRBJ1-3
clone_size: NA
v_call: TRBV10-3
d_call: NA

cdr3_nt: TGTGCCAGCAGCTCACCTCTCCATACAATGAACACTGAAGCTTTCTTT
cdr3_aa: CASSSPLHTMNTEAFF
j_call: TRBJ1-1
clone_size: NA
v_call: TRBV7-9
d_call: NA

cdr3_nt: TGCGCCAGCAGCTTCGGGCGGGGAGGGGACACCGGGGAGCTGTTTTTT
cdr3_aa: CASSFGRGGDTGELFF
j_call: TRBJ2-2
clone_size: NA
v_call: TRBV5-1
d_call: TRBD2

cdr3_nt: TGTGCCAGCAGCCTTAGAACCACTGAAGCTTTCTTT
cdr3_aa: CASSLRTTEAFF
j_call: TRBJ1-1
clone_size: few
v_call: TRBV7-9
d_call: NA

cdr3_nt: TGTGCCAGCAGTCCTCGTGGGGGGGACAGGGGTTCCTACGAGCAGTACTTC
cdr3_aa: CASSPRGGDRGSYEQYF
j_call: TRBJ2-7
clone_size: NA
v_call: TRBV7-2
d_call: TRBD1

cdr3_nt: TGTGCCTGGAGCCCCATTGGGGCCTACTATGGCTACACCTTC
cdr3_aa: CAWSPIGAYYGYTF
j_call: TRBJ1-2
clone_size: once
v_call: TRBV30
d_call: NA

cdr3_nt: TGTGCCTGGAGTCCAAGGGGGGGGACATTCTCCTACGAGCAGTACTTC
cdr3_aa: CAWSPRGGTFSYEQYF
j_call: TRBJ2-7
clone_size: NA
v_call: TRBV30
d_call: NA

cdr3_nt: TGTGCCAGCAGCCCTCAGACAGGGAACACTGAAGCTTTCTTT
cdr3_aa: CASSPQTGNTEAFF
j_call: TRBJ1-1
clone_size: NA
v_call: TRBV7-3
d_call: NA

cdr3_nt: TGTGCCAGCAGCTTAGATGGGGGGCAAGAGACCCAGTACTTC
cdr3_aa: CASSLDGGQETQYF
j_call: TRBJ2-5
clone_size: NA
v_call: TRBV7-9
d_call: NA

cdr3_nt: TGTGCCAGCAGTTTAAATCAGGGGGCGAATTCACCCCTCCACTTT
cdr3_aa: CASSLNQGANSPLHF
j_call: TRBJ1-6
clone_size: NA
v_call: TRBV28
d_call: TRBD1

cdr3_nt: TGTGCCAGCGCTCAATTAACCGGGACAGGGGGAAATGGCTACACCTTC
cdr3_aa: CASAQLTGTGGNGYTF
j_call: TRBJ1-2
clone_size: NA
v_call: TRBV2
d_call: TRBD1

cdr3_nt: TGCGCCAGCAGCCAAACCTCAACAGGGGGGCTCGGAAACACCATATATTTT
cdr3_aa: CASSQTSTGGLGNTIYF
j_call: TRBJ1-3
clone_size: few
v_call: TRBV4-3
d_call: TRBD1

cdr3_nt: TGTGCCAGCAGCTTGATAGCGGACCTCTACAATGAGCAGTTCTTC
cdr3_aa: CASSLIADLYNEQFF
j_call: TRBJ2-1
clone_size: NA
v_call: TRBV7-8
d_call: NA

cdr3_nt: TGTGCCAGCAGCCCTAGACGTAATTCACCCCTCCACTTT
cdr3_aa: CASSPRRNSPLHF
j_call: TRBJ1-6
clone_size: once
v_call: TRBV13
d_call: NA

cdr3_nt: TGTGCCAGCAGTACGGGACAAATAGTAAGCTACACCTTC
cdr3_aa: CASSTGQIVSYTF
j_call: TRBJ1-2
clone_size: NA
v_call: TRBV6-2/TRBV6-3
d_call: NA

cdr3_nt: TGTGCCAGCAGTCCCGACAGGGTGAGAGGGACCCAGTACTTC
cdr3_aa: CASSPDRVRGTQYF
j_call: TRBJ2-5
clone_size: once
v_call: TRBV28
d_call: TRBD1

cdr3_nt: TGTGCCAGCAGCCAAAGGGACAGGGGGCATCAGCCCCAGCATTTT
cdr3_aa: CASSQRDRGHQPQHF
j_call: TRBJ1-5
clone_size: NA
v_call: TRBV4-2
d_call: TRBD1

cdr3_nt: TGTGCCAGCAGTGGATTCGGGACAGGGTATGGCTACACCTTC
cdr3_aa: CASSGFGTGYGYTF
j_call: TRBJ1-2
clone_size: NA
v_call: TRBV2
d_call: TRBD1

cdr3_nt: TGTGCCAGCTCACCAGTGGCAGGCAGCTCCTACAATGAGCAGTTCTTC
cdr3_aa: CASSPVAGSSYNEQFF
j_call: TRBJ2-1
clone_size: NA
v_call: TRBV18
d_call: NA

cdr3_nt: TGTGCCAGCAGCTTAACTGGGACAGGGCGAGCTTTCTTT
cdr3_aa: CASSLTGTGRAFF
j_call: TRBJ1-1
clone_size: NA
v_call: TRBV7-2
d_call: TRBD1

cdr3_nt: TGTGCCAGCAGCCTGGGACTAGCGGGGGGAAATGGCGGGGAGCTGTTTTTT
cdr3_aa: CASSLGLAGGNGGELFF
j_call: TRBJ2-2
clone_size: NA
v_call: TRBV3-1/TRBV3-2
d_call: TRBD2

cdr3_nt: TGTGCCAGTACCTCACTACCGGGGAGATCCGAGCAGTACTTC
cdr3_aa: CASTSLPGRSEQYF
j_call: TRBJ2-7
clone_size: NA
v_call: TRBV19
d_call: NA

cdr3_nt: TGTGCCAGCTCACCATCGGGGAACACTGAAGCTTTCTTT
cdr3_aa: CASSPSGNTEAFF
j_call: TRBJ1-1
clone_size: NA
v_call: TRBV18
d_call: NA

cdr3_nt: TGTGCCAGCTCACCACAGTCAGGACAGCCTGAAGCTTTCTTT
cdr3_aa: CASSPQSGQPEAFF
j_call: TRBJ1-1
clone_size: NA
v_call: TRBV18
d_call: NA